This TCR beta chain was obtained from a study of OX40 agonist ivuxolimab in advanced cancers. Background on the study: The study treated patients with ivuxolimab, an agonistic anti-OX40 (CD134) antibody. Patients assigned to dose escalation were diagnosed with hepatocellular carcinoma, melanoma, renal cell or head and neck cancer. Participants averaged approximately 60 years of age (range roughly 23 to 90) and were 75% to 90% male.

Points on this clone: Other DNA sequences in this specimen translate into the identical CDR3.

The V end was cut by 0 bases, the J end by 2 bases, with 1 base between. Germline CDR1 reads SQVTM; CDR2 reads ANQGSEA. This CDR3 spans 11 amino acids. On cycle 4 day 1 and cycle 7 day 1, as well as at baseline, blood was sampled. Method: immunoSEQ multiplex PCR; TCRdb's copy keeps in-frame clones and lacks some. The profile covers about 75,000 clones, with under 95% appearing a single time and more than 0.3% taken by the ten largest. Sequenced here: CD4+ or CD8+ T cells sorted from blood, sampled in a trial of the OX40 agonist ivuxolimab. The rearrangement uses TRBV29-1 and TRBJ1-2; unclear D gene. The clonotype comes from an adult with an advanced solid tumor such as melanoma, head and neck, liver or kidney cancer. Written as DNA, the CDR3 is TGCAGCGTTGAAGAGAACTATGGCTACACCTTC. Protein sequence: CSVEENYGYTF.